These T cell receptor beta chains were read from a single sample in a study of T cells after posttransplantation cyclophosphamide. Libraries were prepared by immunoSEQ multiplex PCR; TCRdb keeps only in-frame clonotypes and omits some of them. Sampling found 34,000 or so clones, none seen once. The sequenced sample consisted of PBMCs. Receptors originate from a woman in her forties or fifties in good health and a related stem cell transplant donor. Each CDR3 is given with its conserved first and last residue. A D gene is named only where the DNA matches it firmly. Rows give clone size only sometimes, using once, few, many, or a class for an expanded clone.

CDR3 DNA: TGTGCCAGCAGGGGGTTGTCCAGGGCCGGGGAGCTGTTTTTT
CDR3 protein: CASRGLSRAGELFF
D gene: TRBD1
J gene: TRBJ2-2
CDR3 length: 14
clone size: many
V gene: TRBV19

CDR3 DNA: TGTGCCAGTTCGAGCCGGACTAGCGGGTTCCGCAATGAGCAGTTCTTC
CDR3 protein: CASSSRTSGFRNEQFF
D gene: TRBD2
J gene: TRBJ2-1
CDR3 length: 16
clone size: many
V gene: TRBV19

CDR3 DNA: TGTGCCAGCAGCCAAGGACTAGCTGGTGAGCAGTTCTTC
CDR3 protein: CASSQGLAGEQFF
D gene: TRBD2
J gene: TRBJ2-1
CDR3 length: 13
clone size: many
V gene: TRBV4-2

CDR3 DNA: TGTGCCAGCACCGGGACAGCCAATCAGCCCCAGCATTTT
CDR3 protein: CASTGTANQPQHF
D gene: TRBD1
J gene: TRBJ1-5
CDR3 length: 13
clone size: many
V gene: TRBV12-3/TRBV12-4

CDR3 DNA: TGTGCCAGCTCAATTTCCGGGGCCTACAATGAGCAGTTCTTC
CDR3 protein: CASSISGAYNEQFF
D gene: .
J gene: TRBJ2-1
CDR3 length: 14
clone size: many
V gene: TRBV18

CDR3 DNA: TGTGCCAGCAGTCGCCGAGGGGAGGGGGGGGATCAGCCCCAGCATTTT
CDR3 protein: CASSRRGEGGDQPQHF
D gene: .
J gene: TRBJ1-5
CDR3 length: 16
clone size: few
V gene: TRBV6-2/TRBV6-3

CDR3 DNA: TGTGCCAGTAAGCTCCGGGGGACTAGCGGCCCAGAAAAGGAATACGAGCAGTACTTC
CDR3 protein: CASKLRGTSGPEKEYEQYF
D gene: TRBD2
J gene: TRBJ2-7
CDR3 length: 19
clone size: many
V gene: TRBV19

CDR3 DNA: TGTGCCAGCAGCTTTCGGACAGGGTTGAACACTGAAGCTTTCTTT
CDR3 protein: CASSFRTGLNTEAFF
D gene: TRBD1
J gene: TRBJ1-1
CDR3 length: 15
clone size: many
V gene: TRBV13

CDR3 DNA: TGCGCCAGCAGCCAAGATCGTGGTAGCGGACCGGAACGGGAGCAGTTCTTC
CDR3 protein: CASSQDRGSGPEREQFF
D gene: .
J gene: TRBJ2-1
CDR3 length: 17
clone size: many
V gene: TRBV4-1

CDR3 DNA: TGTGCCAGCAGCTTTAGGGGCGGCTACACCTTC
CDR3 protein: CASSFRGGYTF
D gene: .
J gene: TRBJ1-2
CDR3 length: 11
clone size: many
V gene: TRBV5-6

CDR3 DNA: TGTGCCAGCAGCGTAACCCCAACGGGCACTGAAGCTTTCTTT
CDR3 protein: CASSVTPTGTEAFF
D gene: .
J gene: TRBJ1-1
CDR3 length: 14
clone size: .
V gene: TRBV9

CDR3 DNA: TGTGCCAGCAGCCCCGGACTAGCGGGATCGCTGCAGCAGTACTTC
CDR3 protein: CASSPGLAGSLQQYF
D gene: TRBD2
J gene: TRBJ2-7
CDR3 length: 15
clone size: many
V gene: TRBV14

CDR3 DNA: TGTGCCAGCAGTTTCCACAGGGACACTGAAGCTTTCTTT
CDR3 protein: CASSFHRDTEAFF
D gene: .
J gene: TRBJ1-1
CDR3 length: 13
clone size: many
V gene: TRBV12-3/TRBV12-4

CDR3 DNA: TGTGCCACCGGGATGGCAGGGAGCAATCAGCCCCAGCATTTT
CDR3 protein: CATGMAGSNQPQHF
D gene: .
J gene: TRBJ1-5
CDR3 length: 14
clone size: many
V gene: TRBV19

CDR3 DNA: TGTGCCAGCAGCAAACAGGGAGGTAACACTGAAGCTTTCTTT
CDR3 protein: CASSKQGGNTEAFF
D gene: .
J gene: TRBJ1-1
CDR3 length: 14
clone size: .
V gene: TRBV9

CDR3 DNA: TGCGCCAGCAGCCAAGATGGGCCTAGCGGGGGGTCAGATACGCAGTATTTT
CDR3 protein: CASSQDGPSGGSDTQYF
D gene: TRBD2
J gene: TRBJ2-3
CDR3 length: 17
clone size: few
V gene: TRBV4-3

CDR3 DNA: TGCGCCAGCAGCTTGGACAGCCTGTACGAGCAGTACTTC
CDR3 protein: CASSLDSLYEQYF
D gene: .
J gene: TRBJ2-7
CDR3 length: 13
clone size: .
V gene: TRBV5-1

CDR3 DNA: TGTGCCTGGAGTGTACAAACAGGGAGTGGCTACACCTTC
CDR3 protein: CAWSVQTGSGYTF
D gene: .
J gene: TRBJ1-2
CDR3 length: 13
clone size: few
V gene: TRBV30

CDR3 DNA: TGTGCCAGCAGTCCAGAGTATCAGCCCCAGCATTTT
CDR3 protein: CASSPEYQPQHF
D gene: .
J gene: TRBJ1-5
CDR3 length: 12
clone size: many
V gene: TRBV28

CDR3 DNA: TGTGCCAGTAGCCCCGACAGGGAATTCTCCTACGAGCAGTACTTC
CDR3 protein: CASSPDREFSYEQYF
D gene: TRBD1
J gene: TRBJ2-7
CDR3 length: 15
clone size: many
V gene: TRBV19

CDR3 DNA: TGTGCCAGTATATCGAACCCGACTAGATTCTTCGGTGAGCAGTTCTTC
CDR3 protein: CASISNPTRFFGEQFF
D gene: .
J gene: TRBJ2-1
CDR3 length: 16
clone size: many
V gene: TRBV19

CDR3 DNA: TGCGCCAGCAGCTATGACTTAAGCGAGCAGTACTTC
CDR3 protein: CASSYDLSEQYF
D gene: .
J gene: TRBJ2-7
CDR3 length: 12
clone size: many
V gene: TRBV5-1

CDR3 DNA: TGTGCCAGTAGATCTCTAGCGGCCAGCTCCTACAATGAGCAGTTCTTC
CDR3 protein: CASRSLAASSYNEQFF
D gene: TRBD2
J gene: TRBJ2-1
CDR3 length: 16
clone size: many
V gene: TRBV19

CDR3 DNA: TGTGCCAGCTCACCGATAGGAGGGTCCTACGAGCAGTACTTC
CDR3 protein: CASSPIGGSYEQYF
D gene: .
J gene: TRBJ2-7
CDR3 length: 14
clone size: many
V gene: TRBV18

CDR3 DNA: TGCGCCAGCAGCTTCACAGGTTCCTATGGCTACACCTTC
CDR3 protein: CASSFTGSYGYTF
D gene: .
J gene: TRBJ1-2
CDR3 length: 13
clone size: many
V gene: TRBV5-1

CDR3 DNA: TGTGCCAGCAGCTTAGGAGGGCACAATGAGCAGTTCTTC
CDR3 protein: CASSLGGHNEQFF
D gene: .
J gene: TRBJ2-1
CDR3 length: 13
clone size: few
V gene: TRBV7-8

CDR3 DNA: TGTGCCAGCAGCTCCGGGTACCAAGAGACCCAGTACTTC
CDR3 protein: CASSSGYQETQYF
D gene: .
J gene: TRBJ2-5
CDR3 length: 13
clone size: few
V gene: TRBV7-7

CDR3 DNA: TGTGCCAGCGGCCATCGGGGGTTAGGAGAGACCCAGTACTTC
CDR3 protein: CASGHRGLGETQYF
D gene: .
J gene: TRBJ2-5
CDR3 length: 14
clone size: few
V gene: TRBV2

CDR3 DNA: TGTGCCAGCAGCGGCCGGCGGGCGAGCGGCGGGGAGACCCAGTACTTC
CDR3 protein: CASSGRRASGGETQYF
D gene: .
J gene: TRBJ2-5
CDR3 length: 16
clone size: many
V gene: TRBV5-5

CDR3 DNA: TGTGCCAGCAGTAAACAGGGGGCAGGAAACATTCAGTACTTC
CDR3 protein: CASSKQGAGNIQYF
D gene: TRBD1
J gene: TRBJ2-4
CDR3 length: 14
clone size: many
V gene: TRBV25-1

CDR3 DNA: TGTGCCAGCAGCTTGGTCCCGGACTTAAATGAGCAGTTCTTC
CDR3 protein: CASSLVPDLNEQFF
D gene: .
J gene: TRBJ2-1
CDR3 length: 14
clone size: many
V gene: TRBV5-5

CDR3 DNA: TGCGCCAGCGAGACAGGGTCGGCCTACAATGAGCAGTTCTTC
CDR3 protein: CASETGSAYNEQFF
D gene: TRBD1
J gene: TRBJ2-1
CDR3 length: 14
clone size: many
V gene: TRBV5-1

CDR3 DNA: TGTGCCAGCAGCCGGACAGTTGGGAGCACTGAAGCTTTCTTT
CDR3 protein: CASSRTVGSTEAFF
D gene: .
J gene: TRBJ1-1
CDR3 length: 14
clone size: many
V gene: TRBV12-3/TRBV12-4

CDR3 DNA: TGTGCCAGCAGCTTAGACAGGGGGCTGAACACTGAAGCTTTCTTT
CDR3 protein: CASSLDRGLNTEAFF
D gene: TRBD1
J gene: TRBJ1-1
CDR3 length: 15
clone size: many
V gene: TRBV7-2

CDR3 DNA: TGCGCCAGCAGCTTCTCCCCCCTCAGGGCTAACTATGGCTACACCTTC
CDR3 protein: CASSFSPLRANYGYTF
D gene: .
J gene: TRBJ1-2
CDR3 length: 16
clone size: many
V gene: TRBV5-1

CDR3 DNA: TGTGCCAGTAGTGTGACAGTGAACACTGAAGCTTTCTTT
CDR3 protein: CASSVTVNTEAFF
D gene: .
J gene: TRBJ1-1
CDR3 length: 13
clone size: many
V gene: TRBV19

CDR3 DNA: TGTGCCACCAGCACCGTGGGGGGAGCTTCGGGACCGTGGGGCTTT
CDR3 protein: CATSTVGGASGPWGF
D gene: .
J gene: TRBJ1-1
CDR3 length: 15
clone size: many
V gene: TRBV15